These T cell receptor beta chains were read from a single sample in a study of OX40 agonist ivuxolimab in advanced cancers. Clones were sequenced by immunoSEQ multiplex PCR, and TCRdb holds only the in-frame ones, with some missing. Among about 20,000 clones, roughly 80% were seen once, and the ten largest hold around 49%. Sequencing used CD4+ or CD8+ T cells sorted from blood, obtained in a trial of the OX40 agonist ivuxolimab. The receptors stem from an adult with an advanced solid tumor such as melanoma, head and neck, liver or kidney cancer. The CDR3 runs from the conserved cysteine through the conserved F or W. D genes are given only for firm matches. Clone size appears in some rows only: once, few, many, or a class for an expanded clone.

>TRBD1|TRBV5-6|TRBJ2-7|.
TGTGCCAGCAGCTTCCCAGGGGGCAGCTACGAGCAGTACTTC
CASSFPGGSYEQYF
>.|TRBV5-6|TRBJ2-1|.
TGTGCCAGCAGCTCCTACCTTGCCTACAATGAGCAGTTCTTC
CASSSYLAYNEQFF
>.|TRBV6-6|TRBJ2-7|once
TGTGCCAGCCAACTGATGAGCACCTACGAGCAGTACTTC
CASQLMSTYEQYF
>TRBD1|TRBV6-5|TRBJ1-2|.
TGTGCCAGCAGTTACGGACAGGGGACGGATGGCTACACCTTC
CASSYGQGTDGYTF
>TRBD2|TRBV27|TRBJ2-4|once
TGTGCCAGCAGTTCAGGACTAGCGGGGGGGCCGGGCAAAAACATTCAGTACTTC
CASSSGLAGGPGKNIQYF
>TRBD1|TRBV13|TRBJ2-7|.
TGTGCCAGCAGGGGACAGGGGGGCCCCTACGAGCAGTACTTC
CASRGQGGPYEQYF
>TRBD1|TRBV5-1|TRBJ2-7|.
TGCGCCAGCAGCCTAACCGGGACAGCCTACGAGCAGTACTTC
CASSLTGTAYEQYF
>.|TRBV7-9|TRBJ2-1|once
TGTGCCAGCAGCTCCAGGGTCGATGAGCAGTTCTTC
CASSSRVDEQFF
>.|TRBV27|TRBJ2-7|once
TGTGCCAGCAGTTTCGGCACGGGGGCCTACGAGCAGTACTTC
CASSFGTGAYEQYF
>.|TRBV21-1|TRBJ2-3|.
TGTGCCAGCAGCAAAGTTTGGGGATGTCAAGATACGCAGTATTTT
CASSKVWGCQDTQYF
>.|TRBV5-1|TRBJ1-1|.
TGCGCCAGCAGCTTAAGGACAGTAGGGAACACTGAAGCTTTCTTT
CASSLRTVGNTEAFF
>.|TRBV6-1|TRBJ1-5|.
TGTGCCAGCAGTGACCAGAAGGGCCCCTATAGCAATCAGCCCCAGCATTTT
CASSDQKGPYSNQPQHF
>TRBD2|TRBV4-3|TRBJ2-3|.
TGCGCCAGCAGCCAAGACTCTAGCGGGGGAAGCACAGATACGCAGTATTTT
CASSQDSSGGSTDTQYF
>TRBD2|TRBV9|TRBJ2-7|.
TGTGCCAGCAGCCCCGGGGAGCGGGGGTCCTACGAGCAGTACTTC
CASSPGERGSYEQYF
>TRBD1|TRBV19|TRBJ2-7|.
TGTGCCAGTAGTATTGGGACAGGGGGCTACGAGCAGTACTTC
CASSIGTGGYEQYF
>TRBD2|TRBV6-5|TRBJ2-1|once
TGTGCCAGCAAGCGGACTAGCGGAAACAATGAGCAGTTCTTC
CASKRTSGNNEQFF
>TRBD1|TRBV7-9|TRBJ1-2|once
TGTGCCAGCAGCCCTTGGACAGGGAACTATGGCTACACCTTC
CASSPWTGNYGYTF
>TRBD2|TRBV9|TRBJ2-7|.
TGTGCCAGCAGCGGAACTCCTAGGGAGGGAAGCGAGCAGTACTTC
CASSGTPREGSEQYF
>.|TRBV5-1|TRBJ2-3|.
TGCGCCAGCAGCTTGGCCGAGGGGTTATCAGTTGCAGCGGATACGCAGTATTTT
CASSLAEGLSVAADTQYF
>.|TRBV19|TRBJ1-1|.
TGTGCCAGTAGTACCTCGAGGAACACTGAAGCTTTCTTT
CASSTSRNTEAFF
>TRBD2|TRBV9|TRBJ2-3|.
TGTGCCAGCAGCGTACAGCGGGAGTACCCCACAGATACGCAGTATTTT
CASSVQREYPTDTQYF
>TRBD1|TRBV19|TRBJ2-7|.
TGTGCCAGTAGCCCCGGGACAGGGGCCTACGAGCAGTACTTC
CASSPGTGAYEQYF